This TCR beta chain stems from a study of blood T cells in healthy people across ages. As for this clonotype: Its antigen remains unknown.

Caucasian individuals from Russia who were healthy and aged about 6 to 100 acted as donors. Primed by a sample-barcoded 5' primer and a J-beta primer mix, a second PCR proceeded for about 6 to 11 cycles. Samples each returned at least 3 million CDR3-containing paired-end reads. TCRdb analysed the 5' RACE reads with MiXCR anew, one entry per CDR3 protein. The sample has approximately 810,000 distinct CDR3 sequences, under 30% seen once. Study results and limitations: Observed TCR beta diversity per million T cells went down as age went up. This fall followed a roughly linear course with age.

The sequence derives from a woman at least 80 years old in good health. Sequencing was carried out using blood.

The CDR3 reads CASGAPGLAGGGEQFF. In DNA, the CDR3 is TGTGCCAGCGGGGCCCCGGGGCTAGCGGGGGGGGGTGAGCAGTTCTTC. The J gene is TRBJ2-1, the V gene TRBV7-2, with 12 bases identical to TRBD2. Germline V gives CDR1 SGHTA, CDR2 FQGNSA. This CDR3 region has 16 residues. With V trimmed by 8 bases and J by 9 bases, 14 bases remained unmatched.